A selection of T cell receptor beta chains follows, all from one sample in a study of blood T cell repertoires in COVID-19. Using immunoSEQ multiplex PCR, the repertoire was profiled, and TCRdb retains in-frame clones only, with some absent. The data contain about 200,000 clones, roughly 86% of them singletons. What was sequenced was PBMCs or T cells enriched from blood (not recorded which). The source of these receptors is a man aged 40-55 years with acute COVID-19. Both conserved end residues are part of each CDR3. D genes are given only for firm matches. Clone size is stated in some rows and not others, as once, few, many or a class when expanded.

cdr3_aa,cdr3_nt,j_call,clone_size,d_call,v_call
CASSQGAAGELFF,TGTGCCAGCAGCCAAGGGGCCGCCGGGGAGCTGTTTTTT,TRBJ2-2,.,.,TRBV14
CASSLRTSGAQETQYF,TGTGCCAGCAGCCTTCGGACTAGCGGGGCACAAGAGACCCAGTACTTC,TRBJ2-5,.,TRBD2,TRBV9
CASSQQQGYNSPLHF,TGTGCCAGCAGCCAACAGCAGGGCTATAATTCACCCCTCCACTTT,TRBJ1-6,.,.,TRBV3-1/TRBV3-2
CASSPTGGVGTEAFF,TGTGCCAGCAGCCCAACAGGGGGGGTGGGCACTGAAGCTTTCTTT,TRBJ1-1,.,TRBD1,TRBV6-5
CASSPRTGRITDTQYF,TGTGCCAGCAGCCCGAGGACCGGGAGAATCACAGATACGCAGTATTTT,TRBJ2-3,.,.,TRBV11-3
CASSQVAGGSYNEQFF,TGCGCCAGCAGCCAAGTAGCGGGAGGCTCCTACAATGAGCAGTTCTTC,TRBJ2-1,.,TRBD2,TRBV4-1
CSASSGSGYEQYF,TGCAGTGCTAGTAGCGGGAGTGGTTACGAGCAGTACTTC,TRBJ2-7,.,TRBD2,TRBV20-1
CASSKNRVIGATNEKLFF,TGTGCCAGCAGCAAAAACAGGGTTATTGGGGCAACTAATGAAAAACTGTTTTTT,TRBJ1-4,once,.,TRBV21-1
CASSLSGVLRTQYF,TGTGCCAGCAGCCTTAGCGGGGTCTTACGGACCCAGTACTTC,TRBJ2-5,.,TRBD2,TRBV7-2
CASSIVMAGNSNQPQHF,TGTGCCAGTAGTATAGTGATGGCAGGTAATAGCAATCAGCCCCAGCATTTT,TRBJ1-5,.,.,TRBV19
CASRQEGEGPYNEQFF,TGTGCCAGCAGACAGGAGGGGGAGGGCCCCTACAATGAGCAGTTCTTC,TRBJ2-1,.,.,TRBV13
CAISQSSGRGQETQYF,TGTGCCATCAGTCAATCTAGCGGGAGAGGGCAAGAGACCCAGTACTTC,TRBJ2-5,.,TRBD2,TRBV10-3
CASSLSGYSNQPQHF,TGTGCCAGCAGTTTATCCGGGTATAGCAATCAGCCCCAGCATTTT,TRBJ1-5,.,.,TRBV27
CASSNAGTGWYYGYTF,TGTGCCAGCAGCAATGCCGGGACAGGGTGGTACTATGGCTACACCTTC,TRBJ1-2,.,.,TRBV21-1
CASSLGDRALRAFF,TGTGCCAGCAGCTTAGGGGACAGGGCCCTGCGAGCTTTCTTT,TRBJ1-1,.,TRBD1,TRBV7-9
CASSLGLAGETDTQYF,TGTGCCAGCAGCTTAGGACTAGCGGGAGAGACAGATACGCAGTATTTT,TRBJ2-3,.,TRBD2,TRBV7-3
CSASVNTEAFF,TGCAGTGCTAGTGTAAACACTGAAGCTTTCTTT,TRBJ1-1,.,.,TRBV20-1
CASSKQGAQGYTF,TGTGCCAGTAGTAAACAGGGGGCTCAGGGCTACACCTTC,TRBJ1-2,.,TRBD1,TRBV19
CASSVGSGSTYEQYF,TGTGCCAGCAGCGTAGGGAGCGGGTCAACCTACGAGCAGTACTTC,TRBJ2-7,.,.,TRBV9
CASSQNGQGVVAFF,TGTGCCAGTAGTCAGAATGGACAGGGTGTAGTTGCGTTCTTC,TRBJ2-1,.,TRBD1,TRBV19
CASSARQSTDTQYF,TGTGCCAGCAGCGCCCGACAGAGCACAGATACGCAGTATTTT,TRBJ2-3,many,.,TRBV6-4
CAISVQGADTQYF,TGTGCCATCAGTGTTCAGGGGGCAGATACGCAGTATTTT,TRBJ2-3,.,TRBD1,TRBV10-3
CASSSRAGGRNEQFF,TGTGCCAGCAGCTCAAGAGCGGGAGGTCGGAATGAGCAGTTCTTC,TRBJ2-1,.,TRBD2,TRBV7-2
CASRTSGTNSYNEQFF,TGTGCCAGTAGGACTAGCGGGACCAACTCCTACAATGAGCAGTTCTTC,TRBJ2-1,.,TRBD2,TRBV19
CASSLVFLADEQFF,TGTGCCAGCAGCTTAGTTTTCCTAGCCGATGAGCAGTTCTTC,TRBJ2-1,once,.,TRBV11-2
CASSVDRDYGYTF,TGTGCCAGCAGCGTCGACAGGGACTATGGCTACACCTTC,TRBJ1-2,.,TRBD1,TRBV9
CASSSYSTLPDTQYF,TGTGCCAGCAGTTCTTACTCGACTCTCCCAGATACGCAGTATTTT,TRBJ2-3,.,.,TRBV28
CASSQVEEIDSPLHF,TGTGCCAGCAGCCAAGTTGAGGAGATTGATTCACCCCTCCACTTT,TRBJ1-6,.,.,TRBV14
CASSIEYQPQHF,TGTGCCAGTAGTATTGAGTATCAGCCCCAGCATTTT,TRBJ1-5,.,.,TRBV19
CASSLRAGMNTEAFF,TGTGCCAGCAGCTTAAGGGCAGGGATGAACACTGAAGCTTTCTTT,TRBJ1-1,once,.,TRBV11-2
CAWSGGGNSYEQYF,TGTGCCTGGAGTGGGGGCGGGAATTCCTACGAGCAGTACTTC,TRBJ2-7,few,.,TRBV30
CASRTGGVMDGYTF,TGTGCCAGCAGGACAGGGGGCGTTATGGATGGCTACACCTTC,TRBJ1-2,.,TRBD1,TRBV7-2
CAWTPRTEAFF,TGTGCCTGGACGCCCCGGACTGAAGCTTTCTTT,TRBJ1-1,.,.,TRBV30
CASSSIVSYTF,TGTGCCAGCAGTTCCATAGTGAGCTACACCTTC,TRBJ1-2,.,.,TRBV12-3/TRBV12-4
CASSPSETGGTYEQYF,TGTGCCAGCTCACCATCCGAGACAGGGGGCACCTACGAGCAGTACTTC,TRBJ2-7,.,TRBD1,TRBV18
CASSFRLAGEDTQYF,TGTGCCAGCAGCTTCAGACTAGCGGGGGAAGATACGCAGTATTTT,TRBJ2-3,.,TRBD2,TRBV5-4
CASSAARYGYTF,TGTGCCAGTAGCGCGGCGCGGTATGGCTACACCTTC,TRBJ1-2,.,.,TRBV19
CASSLSGGGSYEQYF,TGTGCCAGCAGTTTATCGGGGGGGGGATCCTACGAGCAGTACTTC,TRBJ2-7,once,TRBD2,TRBV27
CASSSTGREPQHF,TGTGCCAGTAGTTCCACAGGGAGGGAGCCCCAGCATTTT,TRBJ1-5,.,.,TRBV19
CASKTGREETQYF,TGCGCCAGCAAGACGGGGAGGGAAGAGACCCAGTACTTC,TRBJ2-5,.,TRBD2,TRBV10-2
CASSVQGKPYEQYF,TGTGCCAGCAGCGTACAGGGAAAGCCCTACGAGCAGTACTTC,TRBJ2-7,.,.,TRBV9
CASSGTQGPDYGYTF,TGCGCCAGCAGCGGCACCCAGGGTCCGGACTATGGCTACACCTTC,TRBJ1-2,.,.,TRBV5-1
CATSDARTGGSYGYTF,TGTGCCACCAGTGACGCGAGGACAGGGGGGAGCTATGGCTACACCTTC,TRBJ1-2,few,TRBD1,TRBV24-1
CASSRTGGGKHSNQPQHF,TGTGCCAGCAGCCGGACAGGGGGCGGTAAACATAGCAATCAGCCCCAGCATTTT,TRBJ1-5,.,TRBD1,TRBV7-2
CASEGQGEQYF,TGTGCCAGCGAAGGGCAGGGCGAGCAGTACTTC,TRBJ2-7,.,.,TRBV7-9
CASSAFSGRYGNEQFF,TGTGCCAGCAGCGCCTTTAGCGGGAGATATGGGAATGAGCAGTTCTTC,TRBJ2-1,.,TRBD2,TRBV2
CASSSPGVGEKLFF,TGTGCCAGCAGTTCCCCAGGGGTTGGTGAAAAACTGTTTTTT,TRBJ1-4,once,.,TRBV28
CATSQSTDTQYF,TGTGCCACCAGTCAGAGCACAGATACGCAGTATTTT,TRBJ2-3,.,.,TRBV24-1
CASPSGGDTIYYGYTF,TGTGCCAGTCCCTCCGGGGGGGACACAATATACTATGGCTACACCTTC,TRBJ1-2,.,.,TRBV19
CASSVGPAGGFGAPLHF,TGTGCCAGCAGCGTCGGGCCCGCGGGGGGCTTTGGGGCACCCCTCCACTTT,TRBJ1-6,.,.,TRBV9
CASSAGTYQETQYF,TGTGCCAGCAGCGCGGGGACTTACCAAGAGACCCAGTACTTC,TRBJ2-5,.,.,TRBV5-6
CASSLAASSVDTQYF,TGTGCCAGCAGCTTAGCGGCTAGTTCTGTAGATACGCAGTATTTT,TRBJ2-3,few,.,TRBV7-3
CASSILVRSDSPLHF,TGTGCCAGTAGTATCCTGGTTCGATCGGATTCACCCCTCCACTTT,TRBJ1-6,.,.,TRBV19
CASSDRGMTYEQYF,TGCGCCAGCAGCGATAGGGGAATGACCTACGAGCAGTACTTC,TRBJ2-7,many,.,TRBV5-1
CSASSGRREQFF,TGCAGTGCTAGTAGCGGGAGAAGGGAGCAGTTCTTC,TRBJ2-1,.,TRBD2,TRBV20-1
CASSLAGTRLYNEQFF,TGTGCCAGCAGTTTAGCCGGGACTAGATTATACAATGAGCAGTTCTTC,TRBJ2-1,.,TRBD2,TRBV28
CASSEAHPAGNQPQHF,TGTGCCAGCAGTGAAGCGCATCCGGCGGGCAATCAGCCCCAGCATTTT,TRBJ1-5,.,.,TRBV2
CASKQGQSYEQYF,TGTGCCAGCAAACAGGGGCAGTCCTACGAGCAGTACTTC,TRBJ2-7,.,TRBD1,TRBV9
CASSPRPSGRGEQYF,TGTGCCAGCAGCCCTCGGCCTAGCGGGAGGGGGGAGCAGTACTTC,TRBJ2-7,.,TRBD2,TRBV7-9
CASSSSGASYNEQFF,TGTGCCAGCAGCTCTAGCGGGGCTTCCTACAATGAGCAGTTCTTC,TRBJ2-1,.,TRBD2,TRBV13